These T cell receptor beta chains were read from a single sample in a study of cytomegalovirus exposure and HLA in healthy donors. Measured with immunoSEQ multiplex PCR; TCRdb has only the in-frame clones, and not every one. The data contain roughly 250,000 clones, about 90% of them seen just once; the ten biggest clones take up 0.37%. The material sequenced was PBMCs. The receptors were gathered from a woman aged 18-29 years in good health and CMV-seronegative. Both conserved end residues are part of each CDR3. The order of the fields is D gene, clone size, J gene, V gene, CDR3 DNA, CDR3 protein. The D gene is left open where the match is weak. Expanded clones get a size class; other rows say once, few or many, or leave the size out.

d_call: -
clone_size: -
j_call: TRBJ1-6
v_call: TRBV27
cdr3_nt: TGTGCCAGCAGTGGGGGGACTTCACCCCTCCACTTT
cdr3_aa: CASSGGTSPLHF

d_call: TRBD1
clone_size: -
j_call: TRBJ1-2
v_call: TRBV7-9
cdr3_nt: TGTGCCAGCAGCTCCCAGGGACAGGGGGAGTATGGCTACACCTTC
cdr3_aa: CASSSQGQGEYGYTF

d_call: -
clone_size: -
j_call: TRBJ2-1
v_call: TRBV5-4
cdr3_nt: TGTGCCAGCAGCGCCGGTGAGCAGTTCTTC
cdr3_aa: CASSAGEQFF

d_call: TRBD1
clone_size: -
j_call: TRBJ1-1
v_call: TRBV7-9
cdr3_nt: TGTGCCAGCAGCCCGGGACAGGGAGGGACTGAAGCTTTCTTT
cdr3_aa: CASSPGQGGTEAFF

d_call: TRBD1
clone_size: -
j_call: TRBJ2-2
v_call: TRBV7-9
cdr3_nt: TGTGCCAGCAGCGCGGACAGGAAGAACACCGGGGAGCTGTTTTTT
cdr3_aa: CASSADRKNTGELFF

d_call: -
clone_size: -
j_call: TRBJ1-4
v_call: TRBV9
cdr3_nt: TGTGCCAGCAGCGTACTGCCAGGGGCCCGTGAAAAACTGTTTTTT
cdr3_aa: CASSVLPGAREKLFF

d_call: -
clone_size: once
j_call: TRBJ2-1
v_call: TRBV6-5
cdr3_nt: TGTGCCAGCAGAAGGACAGCCAATGAGCAGTTCTTC
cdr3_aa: CASRRTANEQFF

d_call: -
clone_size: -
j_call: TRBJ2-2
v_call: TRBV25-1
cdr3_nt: TGTGCCAGCAGTGCACCCCGAGAGACCGGGGAGCTGTTTTTT
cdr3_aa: CASSAPRETGELFF

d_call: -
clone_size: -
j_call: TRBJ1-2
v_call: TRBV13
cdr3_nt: TGTGCCAGCAGCTTAGCAGGGGTCGACGGCTACACCTTC
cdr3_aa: CASSLAGVDGYTF

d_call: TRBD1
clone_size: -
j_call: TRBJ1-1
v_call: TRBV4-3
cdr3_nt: TGCGCCAGCAGCCAAGATTATAGGACAGGGGGCGACCAAGCTTTCTTT
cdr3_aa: CASSQDYRTGGDQAFF

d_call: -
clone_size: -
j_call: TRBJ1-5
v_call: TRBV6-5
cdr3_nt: TGTGCCAGCAGTTTCGGTAGCAATCAGCCCCAGCATTTT
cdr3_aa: CASSFGSNQPQHF

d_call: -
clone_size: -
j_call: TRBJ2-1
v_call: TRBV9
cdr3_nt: TGTGCCAGCAGCGTAGAGGGGAATCGCAATGAGCAGTTCTTC
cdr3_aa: CASSVEGNRNEQFF

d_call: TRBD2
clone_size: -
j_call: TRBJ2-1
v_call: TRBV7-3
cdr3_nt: TGTGCCAGCAGCCCGACTAGCAGGGATGAGCAGTTCTTC
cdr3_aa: CASSPTSRDEQFF

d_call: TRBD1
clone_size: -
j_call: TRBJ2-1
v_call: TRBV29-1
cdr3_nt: TGCAGCGTGGACAGGGCGTCCTACAATGAGCAGTTCTTC
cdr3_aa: CSVDRASYNEQFF

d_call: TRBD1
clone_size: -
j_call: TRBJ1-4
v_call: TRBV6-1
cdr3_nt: TGTGCCAGCAGTGTTTTCCGGGACAGGGTGTATTTGAAGGGACTGTTTTTT
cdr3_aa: CASSVFRDRVYLKGLFF

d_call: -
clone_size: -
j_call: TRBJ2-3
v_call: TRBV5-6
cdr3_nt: TGTGCCAGCAGCTTGGTACATAGCACAGATACGCAGTATTTT
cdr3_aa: CASSLVHSTDTQYF

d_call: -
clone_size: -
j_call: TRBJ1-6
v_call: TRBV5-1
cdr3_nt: TGCGCCAGCAGCTTGGCGGGGGGAAGCTCCTATAATTCACCCCTCCACTTT
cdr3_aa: CASSLAGGSSYNSPLHF

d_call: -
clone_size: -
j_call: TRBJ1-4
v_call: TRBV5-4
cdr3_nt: TGTGCCAGCAGCGCCAGACAGGATCCTAATGAAAAACTGTTTTTT
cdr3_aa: CASSARQDPNEKLFF

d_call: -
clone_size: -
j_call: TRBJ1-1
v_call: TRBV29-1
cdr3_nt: TGCAGCGTTGCAGTCCTCAACACTGAAGCTTTCTTT
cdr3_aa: CSVAVLNTEAFF

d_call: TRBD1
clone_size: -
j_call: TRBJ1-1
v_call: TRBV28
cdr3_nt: TGTGCCAGCAGTTTCTACAGACAGGGGGTAGGGACTGAAGCTTTCTTT
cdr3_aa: CASSFYRQGVGTEAFF

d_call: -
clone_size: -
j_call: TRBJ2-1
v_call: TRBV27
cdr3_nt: TGTGCCAGCTCAGGGGCTCCGGGCTACAATGAGCAGTTCTTC
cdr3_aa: CASSGAPGYNEQFF

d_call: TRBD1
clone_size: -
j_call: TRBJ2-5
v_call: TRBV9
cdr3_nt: TGTGCCAGCAGCGTAGGAGGGGGCGTTGGGGAAGAGACCCAGTACTTC
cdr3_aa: CASSVGGGVGEETQYF

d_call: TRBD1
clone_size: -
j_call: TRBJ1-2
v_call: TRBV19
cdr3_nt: TGTGCCAGTAGCCCGGGACAGGGCTATGGCTACACCTTC
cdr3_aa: CASSPGQGYGYTF

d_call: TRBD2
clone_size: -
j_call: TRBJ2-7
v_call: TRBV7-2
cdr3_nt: TGTGCCAGCAGCTTAGCGGGACTAGCGGGGGGAACCTACGAGCAGTACTTC
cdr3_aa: CASSLAGLAGGTYEQYF

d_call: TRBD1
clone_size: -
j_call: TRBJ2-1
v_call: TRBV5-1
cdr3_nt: TGCGCCAGCAGCGTAGGGGGCACTGAGCAGTTCTTC
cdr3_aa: CASSVGGTEQFF

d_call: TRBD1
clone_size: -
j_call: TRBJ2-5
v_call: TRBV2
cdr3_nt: TGTGCCAGCAGGGACAGGGCCCAAGAGACCCAGTACTTC
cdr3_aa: CASRDRAQETQYF

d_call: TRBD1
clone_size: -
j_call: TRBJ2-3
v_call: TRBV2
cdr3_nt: TGTGCCAGCAGAAAGGACAGGGGGAGCACAGATACGCAGTATTTT
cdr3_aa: CASRKDRGSTDTQYF

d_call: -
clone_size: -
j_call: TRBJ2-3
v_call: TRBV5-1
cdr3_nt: TGCGCCAGCAGCTCGCAGGGTTTAGGCACAGATACGCAGTATTTT
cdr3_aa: CASSSQGLGTDTQYF

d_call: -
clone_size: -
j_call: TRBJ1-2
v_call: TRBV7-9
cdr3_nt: TGTGCCAGCAGCGGGCAATTCTATGGCTACACCTTC
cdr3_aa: CASSGQFYGYTF

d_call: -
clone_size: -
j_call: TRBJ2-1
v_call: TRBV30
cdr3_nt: TGTGCCTGGAGTGTAGATTCAGGGAATGAGCAGTTCTTC
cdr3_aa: CAWSVDSGNEQFF

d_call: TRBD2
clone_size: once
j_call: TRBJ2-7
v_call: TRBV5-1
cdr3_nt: TGCGCCAGCAGCCCGCGGGCACATCTAGCGGGGGGGGCCCCGAGCTCCTACGAGCAGTACTTC
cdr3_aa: CASSPRAHLAGGAPSSYEQYF